These 23 T cell receptor beta chains were all obtained from the same sample, sequenced in a study of T cell responses to AZD1222 COVID-19 vaccine. Using immunoSEQ multiplex PCR, the repertoire was profiled, and TCRdb retains in-frame clones only, with some absent. The sample holds roughly 150,000 clones, over 80% seen once. Specimen: peripheral blood, collected 28 days after the second AZD1222 dose. Receptors originate from an adult who received the AZD1222 COVID-19 vaccine.

The genes are TRBV19 and TRBJ2-7; D is possibly TRBD2 (6 bases). Per the germline V gene, CDR1 is LNHDA and CDR2 is SQIVND (reference sequence). This CDR3 spans 13 amino acids. Trimming pared 4 bases from V and 2 bases from J, leaving 9 bases between. The CDR3 protein is CASSRRAPYEQYF. In nucleotides, the CDR3 is TGTGCCAGTAGTAGGAGGGCGCCCTACGAGCAGTACTTC.

Comment on this clone: One end of the junction fails to match germline, which may point to a read error. The chain combines TRBV7-7 with TRBJ1-1; perhaps TRBD1 as D (6 bases). This CDR3 is 15 amino acids long. CDR1 SSHAT and CDR2 FNYEAQ come from the germline V gene (reference sequence). The CDR3 DNA is TGTGCTAGCAGCTTGGCGGACAGTATGAACACTGAAGCTTTCTTT. The encoded protein is CASSLADSMNTEAFF.

The chain recombines TRBV19 with TRBJ1-1, with TRBD1 matching over 11 bases. V lost 6 bases, J lost 5 bases, and 5 bases stayed unmatched. The CDR3 consists of 14 residues. CDR1 and CDR2 from the germline V gene are LNHDA and SQIVND (reference sequence). The CDR3 spells CASRMDRGPTEAFF. CDR3 coding DNA: TGTGCCAGTAGGATGGACAGGGGGCCGACTGAAGCTTTCTTT.

Written as DNA, the CDR3 is TGTGCCAGCAGTTCAACCGGGAGTGCAGATACGCAGTATTTT. Its protein product is CASSSTGSADTQYF. The rearrangement joins TRBV28 to TRBJ2-3; perhaps TRBD2 as D (6 bases). CDR1 and CDR2 (germline): MDHEN, SYDVKM. CDR3 length: 14 amino acids. Trimming removed 4 bases at V and 4 bases at J, with 12 bases between. Filled out from reference TRBV28 and TRBJ2-3, the complete variable domain reads DVKVTQSSRYLVKRTGEKVFLECVQDMDHENMFWYRQDPGLGLRLIYFSYDVKMKEKGDIPEGYSVSREKKERFSLILESASTNQTSMYLCASSSTGSADTQYFGPGTRLTVL.

This clone appeared a single time. V gene TRBV3-1 (or the pseudogene TRBV3-2) combines with J gene TRBJ2-5, with a possible D match to TRBD2 (6 bases). The CDR3 extends over 13 amino acids. Looked up from germline, CDR1 is LGHDT and CDR2 is YNNKEL (reference sequence). The ends were cut back, 6 bases at V and 2 bases at J, with 10 bases in the middle. CDR3 bases: TGTGCCAGCAGTGCCGGGGGACAAGAGACCCAGTACTTC. Amino acid sequence: CASSAGGQETQYF.

The rearrangement links TRBV28 to TRBJ1-2; D gene unclear. CDR3 length: 14 residues. Trimming took off 3 bases at V and 4 bases at J, with 12 bases between the two ends. From germline, CDR1 is MDHEN and CDR2 SYDVKM. The CDR3 region is CASSFGQAFYGYTF. DNA of the CDR3: TGTGCCAGCAGTTTTGGCCAGGCATTCTATGGCTACACCTTC.

This clone was detected only a few times. This chain joins TRBV4-1 and TRBJ2-7, with 7 bases lining up with TRBD1. Germline values: CDR1 MGHRA, CDR2 YSYEKL. V trimming: 0 bases; J trimming: 1 base; junction bases outside the gene matches: 18. The CDR3 is made up of 20 amino acids. The CDR3 region has the DNA TGCGCCAGCAGCCAAGATTGGCTTATACAGGGGCGGTTAGGTTCCTACGAGCAGTACTTC. This translates into CASSQDWLIQGRLGSYEQYF.

The V gene is TRBV3-1 (or the pseudogene TRBV3-2), the J gene TRBJ1-4, with TRBD1 matching 8 bases. The CDR3 is 14 amino acids. Trimming at V came to 4 bases and at J to 8 bases, leaving 6 bases not matched to a gene. Germline V gene sequence: CDR1 LGHDT, CDR2 YNNKEL (reference sequence). The CDR3 here is CASSPGQAYEKLFF. CDR3 bases: TGTGCCAGCAGCCCGGGACAGGCATACGAAAAACTGTTTTTT.

The chain has TRBV9 and TRBJ2-1; 16 bases are shared with TRBD2. The ends lost 3 bases at V and 10 bases at J; junction bases unmatched: 4. This CDR3 has 15 amino acids. From germline, CDR1 is SGDLS and CDR2 YYNGEE. CDR3 loop: CASSAGLAGGLEQFF. CDR3 bases: TGTGCCAGCAGCGCGGGACTAGCGGGAGGGCTGGAGCAGTTCTTC. The full variable domain, with the rest looked up from reference TRBV9 and TRBJ2-1, is DSGVTQTPKHLITATGQRVTLRCSPRSGDLSVYWYQQSLDQGLQFLIQYYNGEERAKGNILERFSAQQFPDLHSELNLSSLELGDSALYFCASSAGLAGGLEQFFGPGTRLTVL.

This clone was counted a single time. The rearrangement joins TRBV28 to TRBJ1-1; TRBD1 aligns across 10 bases. The ends lost 7 bases at V and 5 bases at J; junction bases unmatched: 13. There are 16 residues in the CDR3. Germline V CDR1 and CDR2: MDHEN, SYDVKM. The CDR3 here is CASMRIGGTGVTEAFF. The CDR3 nucleotides read TGTGCCAGCATGAGGATTGGCGGGACAGGGGTTACTGAAGCTTTCTTT.

This chain joins TRBV28 and TRBJ2-6; no clear D gene. Trimming removed 8 bases from V and 0 bases from J, with 8 bases in between. Germline assignment: CDR1 MDHEN and CDR2 SYDVKM. CDR3 length: 14 residues. CDR3 DNA sequence: TGTGCCAGCGGGGTAAGCTCTGGGGCCAACGTCCTGACTTTC. Protein: CASGVSSGANVLTF.

The gene calls are TRBV6-5 and TRBJ2-1, with 12 bases lining up with TRBD2. Germline lookup yields CDR1 MNHEY and CDR2 SVGAGI. The CDR3 has 15 amino acids. After removal of 10 bases from V and 7 bases from J, the junction contained 11 bases not matched to a gene. The chain's CDR3 is CATQQTSGSGNEQFF. The CDR3, as DNA: TGTGCCACCCAGCAGACTAGCGGGAGTGGTAATGAGCAGTTCTTC.

The rearrangement links TRBV19 to TRBJ2-6, with 7 positions matching TRBD2. The V gene's germline CDR1 is LNHDA and CDR2 SQIVND (reference sequence). CDR3 length equals 17 residues. Trimming at V came to 7 bases and at J to 0 bases, leaving 9 bases not matched to a gene. The CDR3 protein is CASKALGTNSGANVLTF. CDR3 nucleotide sequence: TGTGCCAGTAAAGCCCTCGGGACTAACTCTGGGGCCAACGTCCTGACTTTC.

V gene TRBV10-3 combines with J gene TRBJ1-5; D may be TRBD1 (5 bases). The V end lost 6 bases, the J end lost 1 base, and 7 bases lay between the germline ends. CDR1 is ENHRY and CDR2 is SYGVKD in the germline V gene. This CDR3 contains 13 residues. This chain's CDR3 is CAISGDSNQPQHF. CDR3 DNA: TGTGCCATCAGCGGGGACAGCAATCAGCCCCAGCATTTT.

The rearrangement links TRBV3-1 (or the pseudogene TRBV3-2) to TRBJ1-5; D is ambiguous. Germline CDR1 reads LGHDT; CDR2 reads YNNKEL (reference sequence). V was shortened by 0 bases and J by 13 bases, with 10 bases between the two germline ends. The CDR3 covers 12 residues. CDR3 in amino acids: CASSQDLGVQHF. The CDR3, as DNA: TGTGCCAGCAGCCAAGATTTGGGCGTTCAGCATTTT.

The sample holds a few counts of this clone. The V gene is TRBV2, the J gene TRBJ2-7; a weak D match, TRBD1 (5 bases). Germline-derived CDR1 and CDR2 are SNHLY and FYNNEI. CDR3 length equals 13 residues. The germline V and J ends were trimmed by 9 bases and 5 bases, with 17 bases remaining between them. The CDR3 coding sequence is TGTGCCAGTAAGGGGCTATCCAGCGACGAGCAGTACTTC. This translates into CASKGLSSDEQYF.

The chain recombines TRBV2 with TRBJ1-5; no reliable D call. Trimming shortened V by 2 bases and J by 4 bases, and 9 bases separated the two germline ends. Germline lookup yields CDR1 SNHLY and CDR2 FYNNEI. This CDR3 has 14 residues. CDR3 bases: TGTGCCAGCAGTGAACGCGGTAGAAATCAGCCCCAGCATTTT. Protein sequence: CASSERGRNQPQHF.

This clone was seen only once. The genes are TRBV3-1 (or the pseudogene TRBV3-2) and TRBJ2-1, with 7 bases lining up with TRBD1. CDR1 is LGHDT, CDR2 YNNKEL, per germline (reference sequence). With 3 bases clipped from V and 4 bases from J, the junction kept 6 bases outside the gene matches. This CDR3 has 15 residues. The CDR3 region has the DNA TGTGCCAGCAGCCACGGGGCAGGGGGATACAATGAGCAGTTCTTC. Protein: CASSHGAGGYNEQFF.

The chain is built from TRBV11-2 and TRBJ1-1; D is undetermined. The germline V gene has CDR1 SGHAT and CDR2 FQNNGV. Trimming removed 5 bases at V and 0 bases at J, with 7 bases between. This CDR3 region has 13 residues. CDR3 in DNA: TGTGCCAGCAGCCCACACATGAACACTGAAGCTTTCTTT. As protein: CASSPHMNTEAFF.

This clone was picked up one time. This chain joins TRBV6-4 and TRBJ1-6; D remains unclear. In germline, CDR1 is MRHNA, CDR2 SNTAGT. The length of the CDR3 is 14 residues. V lost 4 bases, J lost 4 bases, and 8 bases lay in between. The CDR3 DNA follows: TGTGCCAGCAGTGCGCAACCTTATAATTCACCCCTCCACTTT. Translating it yields CASSAQPYNSPLHF.

This clone was observed a single time. The chain joins TRBV18 to TRBJ2-6, with D tentatively TRBD2 (6 bases). Germline lookup yields CDR1 KGHSH and CDR2 LQKENI. This CDR3 contains 16 residues. V was clipped by 5 bases and J by 0 bases, with 11 bases between them. The CDR3 spells CASSSGQSSGANVLTF. CDR3 sequence (DNA): TGTGCCAGCTCAAGCGGGCAGAGCTCTGGGGCCAACGTCCTGACTTTC.

The V gene is TRBV20-1, the J gene TRBJ2-7; 12 bases are shared with TRBD2. The CDR3 totals 16 residues. Germline trimming cut 3 bases from V and 1 base from J; bases unmatched to any gene: 7. Looked up from germline, CDR1 is DFQATT and CDR2 is SNEGSKA (reference sequence). CDR3 in amino acids: CSASATSGRRSYEQYF. The DNA for the CDR3 is TGCAGTGCTAGTGCGACTAGCGGGAGAAGGTCCTACGAGCAGTACTTC.

The chain couples TRBV28 to TRBJ2-7, with D tentatively TRBD1 or TRBD2 (6 bases each). This CDR3 comprises 12 residues. Germline V gene sequence: CDR1 MDHEN, CDR2 SYDVKM. The CDR3: CSISAGGHEQYF. The CDR3 bases are TGTTCCATCTCCGCCGGGGGCCACGAGCAGTACTTC. Together with reference TRBV28 and TRBJ2-7, the CDR3 gives the full variable domain: DVKVTQSSRYLVKRTGEKVFLECVQDMDHENMFWYRQDPGLGLRLIYFSYDVKMKEKGDIPEGYSVSREKKERFSLILESASTNQTSMYLCSISAGGHEQYFGPGTRLTVT.